The clone carrying this T cell receptor beta chain was detected a few times. Its antigen is still unknown. TCR beta libraries were made by quantitative 5'-RACE with molecular barcodes. TCRdb recomputed calls from the 5' RACE reads with MiXCR, one row per CDR3 protein. The sample has under 200,000 distinct CDR3 sequences, around a tenth seen once. Germline CDR1 is MDHEN and CDR2 is SYDVKM. The V gene lost 7 bases and the J gene lost 9 bases, with 13 bases spanning the gap. CDR3 size: 12 residues. This sample is drawn from a study of CD8 T cells in ankylosing spondylitis. Findings and limits, study-wide: Disease-linked clones were CD8+ and relatively rare in peripheral blood. In ankylosing spondylitis patients, matched synovial fluid reportedly showed significant enrichment of disease-linked clones. What seemed typical of ankylosing spondylitis blood was a TCR beta motif built from several highly homologous variants.

The TCR was taken from a female donor with ankylosing spondylitis or in good health (not recorded which). Sequenced: blood, either unsorted or a sorted T cell fraction (not recorded which). This chain links TRBV28 with TRBJ1-5; weak D call: TRBD1 (5 bases). The DNA of the CDR3 is TGTGCCAGCATCACAGGTGGACGGCCCCAGCATTTT. It codes for CASITGGRPQHF.